This T cell receptor (beta chain) was recovered during a study of shared clonotypes between healthy human individuals. The germline CDR1 and CDR2 sequences are MDHEN and SYDVKM. V shed 2 bases and J shed 6 bases, with 15 bases lying between them. The CDR3 runs to 15 residues. Regarding the study as a whole: Compared with clonotypes that all four donors shared, non-shared clonotypes had lower generation probabilities.

Comment on this clone: Its specificity is not known.

The test was conducted at deep level. Profiled with immunoSEQ multiplex PCR; TCRdb holds only in-frame clones, not every one. Here the sample spans 1.4 million to 1.5 million clones, 96% being singletons. This chain connects TRBV28 to TRBJ2-3; TRBD1 or TRBD2 may be the D gene (5 bases each). The clonotype originates from a man under 40 in good health. Sequenced: naive CD4+ T cells sorted from blood. The subset here: CD45RA+ positively selected. The CDR3, as DNA: TGTGCCAGCAGTTTACTTTGGGGCGAGGGGGATACGCAGTATTTT. It specifies CASSLLWGEGDTQYF.